This T cell receptor (beta chain) came from a study of a mutant IDH1 vaccine in newly diagnosed glioma. Assay: immunoSEQ multiplex PCR; the TCRdb copy retains only in-frame clones and omits some. This sample has roughly 74,000 clones, with 65% to 90% found just once. On this clone: The target antigen is unknown.

Specified time point: week 23, last vaccination. One vaccine dose held 300 ug of mutant IDH1 20-mer peptide and came with topical imiquimod. V lost 3 bases and J lost 0, with 9 bases in between. This CDR3 spans 16 amino acids. Germline V gives CDR1 MNHEY, CDR2 SVGAGI. The TCR comes from a man younger than 40 with glioma. Some clones in this sample may be carry-over from other donors' samples. The sequencing used PBMCs, collected from a glioma patient whose treatment included an IDH1 peptide vaccine. The chain joins TRBV6-5 to TRBJ1-6; D is possibly TRBD1 (5 bases). The CDR3 loop is CASSYRGGSYNSPLHF. The CDR3, as DNA: TGTGCCAGCAGTTATCGGGGGGGCTCCTATAATTCACCCCTCCACTTT.